This T cell receptor beta chain was retrieved from a study of response to subunit inactivated influenza vaccine. Trimming shortened V by 1 base and J by 0 bases, and 15 bases separated the two germline ends. Germline CDR1 KGHDR, CDR2 SFDVKD. The CDR3 totals 19 residues. One entry per CDR3 protein results from TCRdb running MiXCR on the RT-PCR reads. The data contain about 520,000 distinct CDR3 sequences, roughly 7.6% of them singletons. Whole-study results and caveats: The authors suggested that few new T cells are recruited per seasonal influenza vaccination.

As regards this clonotype: Its antigen is currently unknown.

This material consisted of PBMCs from blood, taken around 25 months after vaccination. This receptor was taken from a man aged 50-75 years who received an inactivated influenza vaccine. V and J are TRBV24-1 and TRBJ2-6, with D perhaps TRBD1 (5 bases). CDR3 loop: CATSDFRQRGNSGANVLTF. The CDR3 DNA reads TGTGCCACCAGTGATTTCAGACAGCGTGGTAACTCTGGGGCCAACGTCCTGACTTTC.